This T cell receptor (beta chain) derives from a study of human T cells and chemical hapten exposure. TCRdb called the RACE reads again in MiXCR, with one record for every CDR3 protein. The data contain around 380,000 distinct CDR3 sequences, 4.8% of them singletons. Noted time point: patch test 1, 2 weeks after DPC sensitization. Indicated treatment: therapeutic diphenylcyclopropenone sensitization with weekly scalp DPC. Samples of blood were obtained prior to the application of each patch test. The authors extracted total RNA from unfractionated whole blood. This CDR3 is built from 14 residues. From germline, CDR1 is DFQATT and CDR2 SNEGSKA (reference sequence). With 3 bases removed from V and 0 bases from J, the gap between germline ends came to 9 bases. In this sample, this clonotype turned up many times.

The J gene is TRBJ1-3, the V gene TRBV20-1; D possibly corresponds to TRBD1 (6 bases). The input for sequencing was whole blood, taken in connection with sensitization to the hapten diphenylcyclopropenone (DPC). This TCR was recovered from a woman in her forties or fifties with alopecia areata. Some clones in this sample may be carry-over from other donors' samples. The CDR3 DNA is TGCAGTGCTAGGACAGGATCCTCTGGAAACACCATATATTTT. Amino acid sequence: CSARTGSSGNTIYF.